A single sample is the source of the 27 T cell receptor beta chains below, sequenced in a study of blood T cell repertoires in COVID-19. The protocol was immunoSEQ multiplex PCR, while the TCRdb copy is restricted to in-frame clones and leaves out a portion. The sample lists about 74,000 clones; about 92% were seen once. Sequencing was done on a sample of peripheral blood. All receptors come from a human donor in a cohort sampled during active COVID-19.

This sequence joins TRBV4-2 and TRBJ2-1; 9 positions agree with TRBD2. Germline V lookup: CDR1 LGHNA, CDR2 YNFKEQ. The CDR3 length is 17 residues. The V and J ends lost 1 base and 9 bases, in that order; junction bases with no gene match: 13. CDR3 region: CASSQGPREGHGGEQFF. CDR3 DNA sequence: TGTGCCAGCAGCCAAGGCCCGCGGGAGGGACACGGCGGTGAGCAGTTCTTC.

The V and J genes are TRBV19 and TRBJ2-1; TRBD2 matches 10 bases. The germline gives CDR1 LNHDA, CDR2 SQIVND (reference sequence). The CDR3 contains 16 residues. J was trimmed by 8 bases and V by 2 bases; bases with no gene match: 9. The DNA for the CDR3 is TGTGCCAGTAGTATAAGAGCGGGAGGGCCTAGTTATGAGCAGTTCTTC. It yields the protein CASSIRAGGPSYEQFF.

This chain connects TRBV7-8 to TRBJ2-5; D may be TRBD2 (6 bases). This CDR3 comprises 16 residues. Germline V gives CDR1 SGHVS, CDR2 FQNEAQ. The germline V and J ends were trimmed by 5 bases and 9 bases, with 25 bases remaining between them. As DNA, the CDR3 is TGTGCCAGCAGCGTACCCTCCCCGGGACTGGTTTCGGCCCAGTACTTC. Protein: CASSVPSPGLVSAQYF.

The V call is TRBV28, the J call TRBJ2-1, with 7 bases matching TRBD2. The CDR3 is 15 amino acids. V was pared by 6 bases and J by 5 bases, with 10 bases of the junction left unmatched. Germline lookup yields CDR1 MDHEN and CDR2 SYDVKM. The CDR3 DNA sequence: TGTGCCAGCAGCCCGGGGGGTCTTGGGAACAATGAGCAGTTCTTC. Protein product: CASSPGGLGNNEQFF. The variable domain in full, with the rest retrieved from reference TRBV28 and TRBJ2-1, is DVKVTQSSRYLVKRTGEKVFLECVQDMDHENMFWYRQDPGLGLRLIYFSYDVKMKEKGDIPEGYSVSREKKERFSLILESASTNQTSMYLCASSPGGLGNNEQFFGPGTRLTVL.

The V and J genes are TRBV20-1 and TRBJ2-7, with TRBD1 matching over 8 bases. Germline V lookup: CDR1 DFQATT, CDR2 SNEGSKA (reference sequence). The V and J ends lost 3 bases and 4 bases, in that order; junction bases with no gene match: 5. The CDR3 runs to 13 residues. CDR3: CSASPRTGYEQYF. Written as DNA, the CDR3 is TGCAGTGCTAGTCCGAGGACAGGGTACGAGCAGTACTTC.

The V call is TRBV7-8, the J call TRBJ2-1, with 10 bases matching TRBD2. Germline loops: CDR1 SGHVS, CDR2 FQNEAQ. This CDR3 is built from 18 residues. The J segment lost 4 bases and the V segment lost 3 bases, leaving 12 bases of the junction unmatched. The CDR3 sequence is CASSLGVAGGYGYNEQFF. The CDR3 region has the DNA TGTGCCAGCAGCTTGGGGGTAGCGGGAGGTTACGGGTACAATGAGCAGTTCTTC.

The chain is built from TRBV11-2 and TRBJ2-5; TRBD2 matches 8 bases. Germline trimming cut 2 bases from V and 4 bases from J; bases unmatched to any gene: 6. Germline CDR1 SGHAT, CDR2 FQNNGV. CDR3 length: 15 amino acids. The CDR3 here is CASSLSGRAPETQYF. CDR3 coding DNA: TGTGCCAGCAGCTTATCCGGGAGGGCCCCAGAGACCCAGTACTTC.

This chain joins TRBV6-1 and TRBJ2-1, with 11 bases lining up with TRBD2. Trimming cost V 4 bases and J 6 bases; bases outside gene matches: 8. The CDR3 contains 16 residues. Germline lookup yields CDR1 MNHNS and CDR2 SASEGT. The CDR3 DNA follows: TGTGCCAGCAGTGTCGTTAGCGGGAGGGGGCTCAATGAGCAGTTCTTC. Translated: CASSVVSGRGLNEQFF.

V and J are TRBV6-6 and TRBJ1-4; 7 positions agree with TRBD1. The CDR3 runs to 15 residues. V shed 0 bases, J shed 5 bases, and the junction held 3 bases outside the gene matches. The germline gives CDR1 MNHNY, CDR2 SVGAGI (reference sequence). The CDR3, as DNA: TGTGCCAGCAGTTACTCCGACAGGGTCAATGAAAAACTGTTTTTT. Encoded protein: CASSYSDRVNEKLFF.

The CDR3 DNA reads TGTGCCAGCAGTTCCAGACAGGCACCCTACGAGCAGTACTTC. Its translation is CASSSRQAPYEQYF. V and J are TRBV28 and TRBJ2-7; D perhaps matches TRBD1 (6 bases). From germline, CDR1 is MDHEN and CDR2 SYDVKM. V shed 4 bases and J shed 2 bases, with 12 bases lying between them. This CDR3 region has 14 residues.

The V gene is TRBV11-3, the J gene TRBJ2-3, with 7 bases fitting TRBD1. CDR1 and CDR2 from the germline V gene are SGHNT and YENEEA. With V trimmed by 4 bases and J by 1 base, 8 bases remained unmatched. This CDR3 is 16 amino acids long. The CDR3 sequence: CASSSQGPSGTDTQYF. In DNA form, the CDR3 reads TGTGCCAGCAGCTCACAGGGGCCCAGCGGCACAGATACGCAGTATTTT.

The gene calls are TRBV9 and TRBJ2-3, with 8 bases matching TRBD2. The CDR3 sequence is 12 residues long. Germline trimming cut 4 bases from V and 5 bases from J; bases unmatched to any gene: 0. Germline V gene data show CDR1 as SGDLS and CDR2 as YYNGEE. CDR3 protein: CASSLAGDTQYF. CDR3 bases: TGTGCCAGCAGCCTAGCGGGAGATACGCAGTATTTT.

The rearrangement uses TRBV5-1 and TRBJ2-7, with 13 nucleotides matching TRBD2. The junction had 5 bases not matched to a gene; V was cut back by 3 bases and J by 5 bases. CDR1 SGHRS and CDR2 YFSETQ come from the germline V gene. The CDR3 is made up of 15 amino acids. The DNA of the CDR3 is TGCGCCAGCAGCTCCGGGGGGACTAGCGGGAACGAGCAGTACTTC. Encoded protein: CASSSGGTSGNEQYF. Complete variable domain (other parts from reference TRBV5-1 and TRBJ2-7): KAGVTQTPRYLIKTRGQQVTLSCSPISGHRSVSWYQQTPGQGLQFLFEYFSETQRNKGNFPGRFSGRQFSNSRSEMNVSTLELGDSALYLCASSSGGTSGNEQYFGPGTRLTVT.

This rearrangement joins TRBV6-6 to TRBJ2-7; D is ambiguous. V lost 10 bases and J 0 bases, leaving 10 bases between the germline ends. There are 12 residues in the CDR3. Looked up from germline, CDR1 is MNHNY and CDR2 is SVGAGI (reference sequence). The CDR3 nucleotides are TGTGCCACGGGTCCTAGCTCCTACGAGCAGTACTTC. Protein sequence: CATGPSSYEQYF.

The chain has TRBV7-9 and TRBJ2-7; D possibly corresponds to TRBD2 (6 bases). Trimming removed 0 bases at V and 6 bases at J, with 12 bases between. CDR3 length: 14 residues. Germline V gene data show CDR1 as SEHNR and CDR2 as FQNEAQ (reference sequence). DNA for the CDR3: TGTGCCAGCAGCTTAGCGGGAGGTCTCTCCGAGCAGTACTTC. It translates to CASSLAGGLSEQYF.

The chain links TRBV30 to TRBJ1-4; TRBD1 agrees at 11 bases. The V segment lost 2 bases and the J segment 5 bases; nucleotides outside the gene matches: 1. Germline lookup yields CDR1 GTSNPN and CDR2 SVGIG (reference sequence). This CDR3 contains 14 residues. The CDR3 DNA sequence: TGTGCCTGGAGTCGGGACAGGGGGAATGAAAAACTGTTTTTT. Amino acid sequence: CAWSRDRGNEKLFF.

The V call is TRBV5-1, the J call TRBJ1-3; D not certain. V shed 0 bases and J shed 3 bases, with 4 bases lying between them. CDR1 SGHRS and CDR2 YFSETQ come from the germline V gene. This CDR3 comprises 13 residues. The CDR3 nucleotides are TGCGCCAGCAGCTTGGACAGTGGAAACACCATATATTTT. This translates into CASSLDSGNTIYF.

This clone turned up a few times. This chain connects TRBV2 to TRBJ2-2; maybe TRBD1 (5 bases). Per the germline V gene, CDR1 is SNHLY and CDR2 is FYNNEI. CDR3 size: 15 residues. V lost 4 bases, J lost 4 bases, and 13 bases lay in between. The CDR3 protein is CASSARELFTGELFF. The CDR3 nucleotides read TGTGCCAGCAGTGCCAGGGAACTGTTCACCGGGGAGCTGTTTTTT.

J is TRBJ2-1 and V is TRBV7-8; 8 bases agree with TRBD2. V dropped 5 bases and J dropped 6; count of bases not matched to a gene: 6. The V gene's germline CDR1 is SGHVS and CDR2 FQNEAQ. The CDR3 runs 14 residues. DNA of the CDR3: TGTGCCAGCAGCCGAGACGGACTAGCCAATGAGCAGTTCTTC. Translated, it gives CASSRDGLANEQFF.

This chain's CDR3 is CATSDPVDLTDTQYF. CDR3 bases: TGTGCCACCAGTGATCCTGTAGATCTCACAGATACGCAGTATTTT. The V call is TRBV24-1, the J call TRBJ2-3; D unresolved. V dropped 3 bases and J dropped 2 bases, with 11 bases sitting between them. Germline lookup yields CDR1 KGHDR and CDR2 SFDVKD. This CDR3 region has 15 residues.

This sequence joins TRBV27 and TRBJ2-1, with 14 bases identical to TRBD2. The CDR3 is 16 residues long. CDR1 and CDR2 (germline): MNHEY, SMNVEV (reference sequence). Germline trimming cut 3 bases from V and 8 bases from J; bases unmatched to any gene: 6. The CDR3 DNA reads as TGTGCCAGCAGTTTTCTACCGGGACTAGCGGGAGATGAGCAGTTCTTC. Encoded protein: CASSFLPGLAGDEQFF.

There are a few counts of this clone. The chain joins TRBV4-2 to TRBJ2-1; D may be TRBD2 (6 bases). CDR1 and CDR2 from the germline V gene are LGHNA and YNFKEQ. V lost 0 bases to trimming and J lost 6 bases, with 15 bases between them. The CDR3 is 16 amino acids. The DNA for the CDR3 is TGTGCCAGCAGCCAAGATGCCGGGGGATCGGGCAATGAGCAGTTCTTC. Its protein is CASSQDAGGSGNEQFF.

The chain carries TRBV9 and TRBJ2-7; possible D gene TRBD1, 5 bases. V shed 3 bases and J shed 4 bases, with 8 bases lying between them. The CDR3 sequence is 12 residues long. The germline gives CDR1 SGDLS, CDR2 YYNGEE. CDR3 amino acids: CASSAGPYEQYF. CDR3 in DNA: TGTGCCAGCAGCGCAGGGCCGTACGAGCAGTACTTC.

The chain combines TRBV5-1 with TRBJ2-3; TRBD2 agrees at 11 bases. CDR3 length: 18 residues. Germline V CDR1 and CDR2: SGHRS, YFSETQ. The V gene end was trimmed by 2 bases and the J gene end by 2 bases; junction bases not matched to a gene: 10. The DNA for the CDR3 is TGCGCCAGCAGCTTTCAAGCTATAGCGGGAGGGGTCACAGATACGCAGTATTTT. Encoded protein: CASSFQAIAGGVTDTQYF. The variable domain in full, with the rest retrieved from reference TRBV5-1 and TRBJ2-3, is KAGVTQTPRYLIKTRGQQVTLSCSPISGHRSVSWYQQTPGQGLQFLFEYFSETQRNKGNFPGRFSGRQFSNSRSEMNVSTLELGDSALYLCASSFQAIAGGVTDTQYFGPGTRLTVL.

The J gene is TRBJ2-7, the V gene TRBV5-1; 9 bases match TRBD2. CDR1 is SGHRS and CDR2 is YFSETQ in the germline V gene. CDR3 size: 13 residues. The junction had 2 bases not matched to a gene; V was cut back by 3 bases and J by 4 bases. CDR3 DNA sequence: TGCGCCAGCAGCTCAGCGGGAGGATACGAGCAGTACTTC. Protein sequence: CASSSAGGYEQYF. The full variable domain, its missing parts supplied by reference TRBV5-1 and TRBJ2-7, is KAGVTQTPRYLIKTRGQQVTLSCSPISGHRSVSWYQQTPGQGLQFLFEYFSETQRNKGNFPGRFSGRQFSNSRSEMNVSTLELGDSALYLCASSSAGGYEQYFGPGTRLTVT.

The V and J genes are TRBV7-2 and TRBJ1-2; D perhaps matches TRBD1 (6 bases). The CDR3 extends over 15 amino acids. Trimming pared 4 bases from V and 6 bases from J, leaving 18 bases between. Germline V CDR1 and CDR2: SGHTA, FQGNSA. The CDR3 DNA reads TGTGCCAGCAGCTCCCCCTTGATAGGGGGTGATGGCTACACCTTC. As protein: CASSSPLIGGDGYTF.

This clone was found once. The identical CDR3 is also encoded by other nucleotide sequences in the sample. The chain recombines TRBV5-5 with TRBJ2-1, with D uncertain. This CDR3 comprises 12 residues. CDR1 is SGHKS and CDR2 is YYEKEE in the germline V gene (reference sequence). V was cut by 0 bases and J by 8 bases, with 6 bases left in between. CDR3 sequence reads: CASSLELDEQFF. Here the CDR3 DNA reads TGTGCCAGCAGCTTGGAATTAGATGAGCAGTTCTTC.